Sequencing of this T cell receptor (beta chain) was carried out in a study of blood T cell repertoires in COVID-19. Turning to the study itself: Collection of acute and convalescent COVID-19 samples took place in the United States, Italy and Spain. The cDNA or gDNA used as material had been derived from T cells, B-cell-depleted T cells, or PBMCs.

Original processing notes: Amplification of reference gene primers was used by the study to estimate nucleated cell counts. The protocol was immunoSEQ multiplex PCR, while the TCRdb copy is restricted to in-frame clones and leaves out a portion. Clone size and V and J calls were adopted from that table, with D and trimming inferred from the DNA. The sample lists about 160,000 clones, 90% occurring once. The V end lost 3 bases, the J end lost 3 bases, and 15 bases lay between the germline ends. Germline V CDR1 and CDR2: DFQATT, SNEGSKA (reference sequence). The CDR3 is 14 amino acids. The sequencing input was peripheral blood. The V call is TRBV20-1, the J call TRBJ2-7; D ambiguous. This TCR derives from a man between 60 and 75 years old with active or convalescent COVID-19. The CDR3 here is CSASSPPRGYEQYF. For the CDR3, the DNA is TGCAGTGCTAGTTCGCCACCCCGAGGCTACGAGCAGTACTTC.